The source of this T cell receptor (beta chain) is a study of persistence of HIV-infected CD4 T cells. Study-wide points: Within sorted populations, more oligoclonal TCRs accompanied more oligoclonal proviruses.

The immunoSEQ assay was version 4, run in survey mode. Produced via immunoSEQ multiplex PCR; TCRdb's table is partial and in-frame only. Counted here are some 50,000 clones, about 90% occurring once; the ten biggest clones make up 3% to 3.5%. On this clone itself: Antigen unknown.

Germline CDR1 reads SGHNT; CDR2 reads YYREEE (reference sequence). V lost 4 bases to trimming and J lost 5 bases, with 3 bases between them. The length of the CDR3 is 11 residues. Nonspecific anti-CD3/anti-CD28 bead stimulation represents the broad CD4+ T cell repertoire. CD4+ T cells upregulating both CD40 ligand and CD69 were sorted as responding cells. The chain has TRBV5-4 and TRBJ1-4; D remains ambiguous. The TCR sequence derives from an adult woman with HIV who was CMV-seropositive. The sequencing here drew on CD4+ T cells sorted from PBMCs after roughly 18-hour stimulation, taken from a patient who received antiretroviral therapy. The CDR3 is CASSQNEKLFF. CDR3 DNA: TGTGCCAGCAGCCAAAATGAAAAACTGTTTTTT.